Sequencing of this TCR beta chain was carried out in a study of cytomegalovirus exposure and HLA in healthy donors. Findings and caveats of the study: Beyond CMV serostatus, there was no information to go on about immune exposure. A previous analysis found most TCR beta V segments productive roughly 87% or roughly 30% of the time.

With 60 Vbeta and 13 Jbeta primers, the PCR was carried out. Sequencing used immunoSEQ multiplex PCR; TCRdb keeps in-frame clones, though not all of them. The table includes 150,000 to 180,000 clones, 82% detected once. Per the germline V gene, CDR1 is SGDLS and CDR2 is YYNGEE. The CDR3 covers 14 residues. About this clone: What it recognizes is unknown.

The sequenced sample consisted of PBMCs. This receptor was obtained from a woman aged 45 to 65 in good health and CMV-seropositive. This chain joins TRBV9 and TRBJ2-5, with TRBD2 identical over 7 bases. The DNA end is more similar to TRBJ2-7, so the J call may be wrong. The CDR3 DNA is TGTGCCAGCAGCGTTGGGGGGGGAGCCTACGAGCAGTACTTC. This encodes CASSVGGGAYEQYF.